This T cell receptor beta chain came from a study of post-analysis software for immune sequencing data. CDR1 is SGHRS, CDR2 YFSETQ, per germline. This CDR3 comprises 16 residues. V dropped 3 bases and J dropped 0; count of bases not matched to a gene: 5. Study-wide results and limits: Patients carried 5 or 6 TRBV segments more frequently than controls did, and TRBV5-6, TRBV5-1 and TRBV20-1 were among them.

cDNA libraries for TCR beta contained unique molecular identifiers. TCRdb redid the calling of the PCR reads with MiXCR, one entry per CDR3 protein. The repertoire includes roughly 600,000 distinct CDR3 sequences, roughly 47% of them detected once, and 1.5% to 2% sits in the top ten. To note about this clonotype: Its target is unknown.

Input material: blood. The gene calls are TRBV5-1 and TRBJ1-2; the match to TRBD1 covers 10 bases. The TCR comes from a girl aged 10 to 17 with multiple sclerosis. This CDR3 reads CASSSADRGTNYGYTF. The CDR3 DNA sequence: TGCGCCAGCAGCTCGGCGGACAGGGGGACTAACTATGGCTACACCTTC.